Shown below are 7 T cell receptor beta chains from a single sample sequenced in a study of blood T cells in healthy people across ages. Using a J-beta primer mix together with a sample-barcoded 5' primer, a second PCR was run for about 6 to 12 cycles. TCRdb re-derived calls from the 5' RACE reads in MiXCR, one entry per CDR3 protein. The data show hundreds of thousands of distinct CDR3 sequences, with approximately 24% seen just once and around 2.9% held by the top ten. These data also featured in a second study, about T cells of mothers and their children.

The sample taken for sequencing was blood. These TCRs come from a boy between 10 and 17 years old in good health.

The genes are TRBV29-1 and TRBJ1-2, with TRBD1 identical over 9 bases. Germline-derived CDR1 and CDR2 are SQVTM and ANQGSEA. The V and J ends lost 7 bases and 6 bases, in that order; junction bases with no gene match: 9. The CDR3 length is 13 residues. The CDR3 sequence: CSGDTGTGNGYTF. The CDR3 region has the DNA TGCAGCGGTGATACCGGGACAGGGAATGGCTACACCTTC. The full variable domain, in which reference TRBV29-1 and TRBJ1-2 provide the parts outside the CDR3, is SAVISQKPSRDICQRGTSLTIQCQVDSQVTMMFWYRQQPGQSLTLIATANQGSEATYESGFVIDKFPISRPNLTFSTLTVSNMSPEDSSIYLCSGDTGTGNGYTFGSGTRLTVV.

V and J are TRBV24-1 and TRBJ2-4; possible D gene TRBD2, 6 bases. V lost 6 bases and J 3 bases, leaving 11 bases between the germline ends. Germline lookup yields CDR1 KGHDR and CDR2 SFDVKD. The CDR3 consists of 14 residues. CDR3 nucleotide sequence: TGTGCCACCAGTCCTCCGGGGGACAAAAACATTCAGTACTTC. Its translation: CATSPPGDKNIQYF.

The chain has TRBV18 and TRBJ2-6; D could derive from TRBD1 or TRBD2 (5 bases each). The V end lost 1 base, the J end lost 3 bases, and 22 bases lay between the germline ends. Germline values: CDR1 KGHSH, CDR2 LQKENI. CDR3 length equals 20 residues. DNA of the CDR3: TGTGCCAGCTCACCACTCTACAGGACCCCTCTAGGAGGTGGGGCCAACGTCCTGACTTTC. Protein: CASSPLYRTPLGGGANVLTF.

About this clonotype: A read error may produce the germline difference seen at one junction end. The chain couples TRBV20-1 to TRBJ2-3; a weak D match, TRBD2 (6 bases). Germline values: CDR1 DFQATT, CDR2 SNEGSKA (reference sequence). This CDR3 is 15 amino acids long. The CDR3 nucleotides are TGCAGTGCTAGAGATCATCGGGGGTTCACAGATACGCAGTACTTT. It specifies CSARDHRGFTDTQYF.

This chain joins TRBV28 and TRBJ2-7; D remains ambiguous. Germline lookup yields CDR1 MDHEN and CDR2 SYDVKM. Between the trimmed V and J ends, which lost 3 bases and 6 bases, there was a span of 9 bases. CDR3 size: 12 residues. In DNA form, the CDR3 reads TGTGCCAGCAGTTTGTCCAGGTCCGAGCAGTACTTC. Protein: CASSLSRSEQYF.

The rearrangement links TRBV24-1 to TRBJ2-2; no clear D. In germline, CDR1 is KGHDR, CDR2 SFDVKD. V lost 7 bases, J lost 2 bases, and 7 bases lay in between. This CDR3 has 13 amino acids. CDR3 DNA sequence: TGTGCCACCAGCTCGATAAACACCGGGGAGCTGTTTTTT. This gives the protein CATSSINTGELFF.

V and J are TRBV2 and TRBJ2-3; 8 bases match TRBD1. J lost 4 bases, V lost 9 bases, and 6 bases had no gene match. The germline V gene encodes CDR1 SNHLY and CDR2 FYNNEI. The CDR3 is 13 residues long. The CDR3 sequence: CARDRGGADTQYF. In DNA form, the CDR3 reads TGTGCCAGAGACAGGGGTGGGGCAGATACGCAGTATTTT.